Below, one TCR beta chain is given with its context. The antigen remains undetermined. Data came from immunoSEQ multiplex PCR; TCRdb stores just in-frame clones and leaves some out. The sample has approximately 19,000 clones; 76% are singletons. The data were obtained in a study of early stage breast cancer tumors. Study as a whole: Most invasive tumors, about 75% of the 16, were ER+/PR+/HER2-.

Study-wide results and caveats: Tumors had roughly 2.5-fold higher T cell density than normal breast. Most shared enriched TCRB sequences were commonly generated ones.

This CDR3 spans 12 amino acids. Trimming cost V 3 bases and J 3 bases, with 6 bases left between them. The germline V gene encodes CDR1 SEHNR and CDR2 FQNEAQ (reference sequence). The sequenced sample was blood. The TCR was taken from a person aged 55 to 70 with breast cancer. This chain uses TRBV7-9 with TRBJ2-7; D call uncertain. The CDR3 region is CASSFQNYEQYF. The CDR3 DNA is TGTGCCAGCAGCTTTCAGAACTACGAGCAGTACTTC. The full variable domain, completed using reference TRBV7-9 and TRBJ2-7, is DTGVSQNPRHKITKRGQNVTFRCDPISEHNRLYWYRQTLGQGPEFLTYFQNEAQLEKSRLLSDRFSAERPKGSFSTLEIQRTEQGDSAMYLCASSFQNYEQYFGPGTRLTVT.